Described below is a single T cell receptor (beta chain) sequence and its context. The data derive from a study of T cell changes during pregnancy in multiple sclerosis. The germline V gene encodes CDR1 SGHDN and CDR2 FVKESK. The CDR3 runs 15 residues. V shed 1 base and J shed 6 bases, with 16 bases lying between them. TCRdb's copy holds only in-frame clones and misses some; the assay was immunoSEQ multiplex PCR. The sample includes approximately 97,000 clones, approximately 90% seen only once; the top ten take over 0.6%. The chain employs TRBV14 and TRBJ2-7; possible D gene TRBD2, 6 bases. The sequencing here drew on peripheral blood, taken in the second trimester of pregnancy. The TCR was taken from a female donor in good health, enrolled as a control in a pregnancy study. The CDR3 nucleotides read TGTGCCAGCAGCCAAGTCGGCGGACTAAAATTCGAGCAGTACTTC. It is translated as CASSQVGGLKFEQYF.